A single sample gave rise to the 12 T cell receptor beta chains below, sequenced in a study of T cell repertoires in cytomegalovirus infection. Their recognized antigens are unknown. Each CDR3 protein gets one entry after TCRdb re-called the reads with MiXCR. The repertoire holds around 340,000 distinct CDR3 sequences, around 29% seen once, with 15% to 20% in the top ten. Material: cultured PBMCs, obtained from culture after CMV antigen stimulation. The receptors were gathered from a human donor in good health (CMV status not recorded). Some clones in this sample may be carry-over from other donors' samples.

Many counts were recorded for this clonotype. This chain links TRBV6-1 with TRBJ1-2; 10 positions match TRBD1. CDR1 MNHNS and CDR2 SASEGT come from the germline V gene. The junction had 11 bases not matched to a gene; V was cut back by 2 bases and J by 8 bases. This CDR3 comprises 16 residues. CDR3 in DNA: TGTGCCAGCAGTGAATCCTATCGACAGGGGGCGCGCGGCTACACCTTC. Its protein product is CASSESYRQGARGYTF.

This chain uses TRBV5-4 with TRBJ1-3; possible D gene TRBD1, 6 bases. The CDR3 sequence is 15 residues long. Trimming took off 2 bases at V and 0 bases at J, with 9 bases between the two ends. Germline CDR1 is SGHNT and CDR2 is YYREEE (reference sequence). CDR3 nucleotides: TGTGCCAGCAGCTTCGACAGGAACTCTGGAAACACCATATATTTT. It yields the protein CASSFDRNSGNTIYF. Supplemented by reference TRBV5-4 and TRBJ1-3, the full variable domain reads ETGVTQSPTHLIKTRGQQVTLRCSSQSGHNTVSWYQQALGQGPQFIFQYYREEENGRGNFPPRFSGLQFPNYSSELNVNALELDDSALYLCASSFDRNSGNTIYFGEGSWLTVV.

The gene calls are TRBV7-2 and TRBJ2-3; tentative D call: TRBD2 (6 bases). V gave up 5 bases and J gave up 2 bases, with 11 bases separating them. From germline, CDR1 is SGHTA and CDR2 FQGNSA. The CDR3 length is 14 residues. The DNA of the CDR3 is TGTGCCAGCAGCCTGGGGGGATACACAGATACGCAGTATTTT. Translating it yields CASSLGGYTDTQYF.

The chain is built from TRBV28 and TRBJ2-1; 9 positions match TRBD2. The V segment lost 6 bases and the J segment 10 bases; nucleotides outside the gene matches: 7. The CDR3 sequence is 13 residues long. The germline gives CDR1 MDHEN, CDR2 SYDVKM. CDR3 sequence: CASRNSLAGEQFF. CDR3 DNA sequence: TGTGCCAGCAGGAACTCTCTAGCGGGGGAGCAGTTCTTC.

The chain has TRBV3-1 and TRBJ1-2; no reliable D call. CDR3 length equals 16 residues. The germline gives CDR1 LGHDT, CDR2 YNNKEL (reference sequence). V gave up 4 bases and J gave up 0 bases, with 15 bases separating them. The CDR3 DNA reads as TGTGCCAGCAGCCCCCTCGGCTACAGTACTAACTATGGCTACACCTTC. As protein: CASSPLGYSTNYGYTF.

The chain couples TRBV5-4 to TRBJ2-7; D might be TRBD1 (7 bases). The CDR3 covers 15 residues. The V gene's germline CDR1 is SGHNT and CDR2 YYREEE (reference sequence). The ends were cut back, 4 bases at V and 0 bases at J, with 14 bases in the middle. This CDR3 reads CASSPAGQSSYEQYF. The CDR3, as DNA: TGTGCCAGCAGCCCTGCGGGACAGAGCTCCTACGAGCAGTACTTC.

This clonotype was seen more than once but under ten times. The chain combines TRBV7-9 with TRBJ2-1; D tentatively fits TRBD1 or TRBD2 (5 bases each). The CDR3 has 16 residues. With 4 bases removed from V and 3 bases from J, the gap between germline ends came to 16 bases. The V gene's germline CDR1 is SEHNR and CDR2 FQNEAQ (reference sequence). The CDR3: CASSSLSGANYNEQFF. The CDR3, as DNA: TGTGCCAGCAGCTCCCTTTCCGGGGCTAACTACAATGAGCAGTTCTTC.

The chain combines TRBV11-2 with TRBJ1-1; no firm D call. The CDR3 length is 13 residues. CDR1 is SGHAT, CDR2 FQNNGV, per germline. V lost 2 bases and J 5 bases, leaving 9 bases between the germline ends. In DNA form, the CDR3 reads TGTGCCAGCAGCTTAATTCGGGTTACTGAAGCTTTCTTT. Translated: CASSLIRVTEAFF. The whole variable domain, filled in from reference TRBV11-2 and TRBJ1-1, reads EAGVAQSPRYKIIEKRQSVAFWCNPISGHATLYWYQQILGQGPKLLIQFQNNGVVDDSQLPKDRFSAERLKGVDSTLKIQPAKLEDSAVYLCASSLIRVTEAFFGQGTRLTVV.

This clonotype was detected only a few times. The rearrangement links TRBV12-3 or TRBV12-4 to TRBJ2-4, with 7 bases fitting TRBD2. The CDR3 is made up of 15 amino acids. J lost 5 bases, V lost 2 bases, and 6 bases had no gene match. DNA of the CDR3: TGTGCCAGCAGTTTAACATCCGGGAGGCAAAACATTCAGTACTTC. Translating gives CASSLTSGRQNIQYF.

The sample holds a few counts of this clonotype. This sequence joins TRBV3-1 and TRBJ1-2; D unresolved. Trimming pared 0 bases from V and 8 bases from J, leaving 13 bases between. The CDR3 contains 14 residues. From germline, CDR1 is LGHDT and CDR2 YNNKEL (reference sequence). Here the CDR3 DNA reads TGTGCCAGCAGCCAAGAGGCGGCAGGCAAGGGCTACACCTTC. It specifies CASSQEAAGKGYTF.

For the CDR3, the DNA is TGTGCCAGTAGTATAGAACAGGGTTCTGAAGCTTTCTTT. It is translated as CASSIEQGSEAFF. This chain links TRBV19 with TRBJ1-1; TRBD1 might be the D (6 bases). V was shortened by 0 bases and J by 6 bases, with 8 bases between the two germline ends. CDR3 length: 13 amino acids. In germline, CDR1 is LNHDA, CDR2 SQIVND (reference sequence).

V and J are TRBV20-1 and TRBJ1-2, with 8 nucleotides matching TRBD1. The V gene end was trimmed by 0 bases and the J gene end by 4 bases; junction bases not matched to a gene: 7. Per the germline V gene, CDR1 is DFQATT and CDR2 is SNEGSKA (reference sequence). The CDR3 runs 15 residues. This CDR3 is CSARDPGTGVYGYTF. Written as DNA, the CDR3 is TGCAGTGCTAGAGATCCCGGGACAGGCGTCTATGGCTACACCTTC.